What follows are 20 T cell receptor beta chains derived from one specimen sequenced in a study of blood T cell repertoires in COVID-19. Profiling relied on immunoSEQ multiplex PCR, and the TCRdb table lists in-frame clones only, not all of them. The data contain approximately 270,000 clones, approximately 90% of them singletons. Sequenced input: PBMCs or T cells enriched from blood (not recorded which). These receptors all stem from a human donor in a cohort exposed to, infected with or recovered from COVID-19 (not recorded which). The donor label of this sample is uncertain.

This clone was counted once. CDR3 coding DNA: TGTGCCAGTAGCGATCGGGACAGCGGCGAAAAACTGTTTTTT. Protein: CASSDRDSGEKLFF. The chain uses TRBV19 and TRBJ1-4; 7 bases agree with TRBD1. Germline CDR1 and CDR2: LNHDA and SQIVND (reference sequence). The junction had 9 bases not matched to a gene; V was cut back by 6 bases and J by 8 bases. There are 14 residues in the CDR3.

This clone was seen more than once but under ten times. The chain employs TRBV7-9 and TRBJ2-7; perhaps TRBD2 as D (5 bases). V shed 6 bases and J shed 4 bases, with 10 bases lying between them. Germline V lookup: CDR1 SEHNR, CDR2 FQNEAQ (reference sequence). The CDR3 has 12 amino acids. The CDR3 reads CASSRGGYEQYF. CDR3 DNA: TGTGCCAGCAGTCGGGGTGGGTACGAGCAGTACTTC. Full variable domain (remainder filled in from reference TRBV7-9 and TRBJ2-7): DTGVSQNPRHKITKRGQNVTFRCDPISEHNRLYWYRQTLGQGPEFLTYFQNEAQLEKSRLLSDRFSAERPKGSFSTLEIQRTEQGDSAMYLCASSRGGYEQYFGPGTRLTVT.

The chain recombines TRBV27 with TRBJ1-5, with TRBD1 matching 7 bases. The CDR3 has 14 amino acids. Unmatched junction bases numbered 3, after V lost 4 bases and J lost 3 bases. The V gene's germline CDR1 is MNHEY and CDR2 SMNVEV (reference sequence). In DNA form, the CDR3 reads TGTGCCAGCAGTTCACAGGGGAACAATCAGCCCCAGCATTTT. Translating gives CASSSQGNNQPQHF.

The genes are TRBV6-5 and TRBJ2-7; TRBD1 matches at 7 bases. From germline, CDR1 is MNHEY and CDR2 SVGAGI. CDR3 length equals 12 residues. The V gene end was trimmed by 4 bases and the J gene end by 3 bases; junction bases not matched to a gene: 0. The CDR3 protein is CASSWTGYEQYF. DNA for the CDR3: TGTGCCAGCAGTTGGACAGGCTACGAGCAGTACTTC.

The rearrangement uses TRBV18 and TRBJ2-1; 10 bases line up with TRBD1. The length of the CDR3 is 15 residues. The germline V gene has CDR1 KGHSH and CDR2 LQKENI. V trimming: 3 bases; J trimming: 5 bases; junction bases outside the gene matches: 4. CDR3: CASSPPGQGNNEQFF. In DNA form, the CDR3 reads TGTGCCAGCTCACCCCCGGGACAGGGGAACAATGAGCAGTTCTTC. Full variable domain (remainder filled in from reference TRBV18 and TRBJ2-1): NAGVMQNPRHLVRRRGQEARLRCSPMKGHSHVYWYRQLPEEGLKFMVYLQKENIIDESGMPKERFSAEFPKEGPSILRIQQVVRGDSAAYFCASSPPGQGNNEQFFGPGTRLTVL.

V and J are TRBV19 and TRBJ1-2; a weak D match, TRBD1 (6 bases). Germline V gene lookup returns CDR1 LNHDA and CDR2 SQIVND (reference sequence). Trimming shortened V by 6 bases and J by 3 bases, and 14 bases separated the two germline ends. This CDR3 is 14 amino acids long. The CDR3 spells CASRPPEGDYGYTF. The CDR3 DNA follows: TGTGCCAGTAGACCGCCCGAGGGGGACTATGGCTACACCTTC.

This clone has just one count. This chain connects TRBV11-2 to TRBJ2-7; D may be TRBD2 (5 bases). V was clipped by 0 bases and J by 0 bases, with 9 bases between them. The CDR3 is made up of 15 amino acids. Germline CDR1 is SGHAT and CDR2 is FQNNGV. The CDR3 region is CASSLDPGISYEQYF. As DNA, the CDR3 is TGTGCCAGCAGCTTAGATCCGGGGATCTCCTACGAGCAGTACTTC.

This rearrangement joins TRBV11-2 to TRBJ1-1; D remains ambiguous. The CDR3 has 13 amino acids. Between the trimmed V and J ends, which lost 0 bases and 6 bases, there was a span of 8 bases. Germline CDR1 is SGHAT and CDR2 is FQNNGV. The CDR3 is CASSLDRGSEAFF. CDR3 coding DNA: TGTGCCAGCAGCTTAGATCGCGGGTCTGAAGCTTTCTTT.

The chain carries TRBV30 and TRBJ1-1; 8 nucleotides align to TRBD1. Germline V gives CDR1 GTSNPN, CDR2 SVGIG (reference sequence). This CDR3 has 14 residues. V was clipped by 2 bases and J by 3 bases; unmatched bases: 5. For the CDR3, the DNA is TGTGCCTGGAGTCGTAACAGGGGGGACACTGAAGCTTTCTTT. Protein: CAWSRNRGDTEAFF.

This rearrangement joins TRBV5-1 to TRBJ1-1, with 10 bases that match TRBD1. The CDR3 consists of 18 residues. The V and J ends lost 4 bases and 4 bases, in that order; junction bases with no gene match: 16. Per the germline V gene, CDR1 is SGHRS and CDR2 is YFSETQ. CDR3 sequence (DNA): TGCGCCAGCAGCCGCCGGACAGGGGGGACCGCCGGAGGCACTGAAGCTTTCTTT. Translation gives CASSRRTGGTAGGTEAFF.

The chain links TRBV9 to TRBJ1-4, with 7 bases matching TRBD1. The germline V gene has CDR1 SGDLS and CDR2 YYNGEE. Losses at the gene ends were 2 bases for V and 5 bases for J; bases not matched to a gene: 6. The CDR3 has 15 amino acids. The chain's CDR3 is CASSVATGSNEKLFF. Written as DNA, the CDR3 is TGTGCCAGCAGCGTGGCGACAGGGTCAAATGAAAAACTGTTTTTT. The full variable domain, its missing parts supplied by reference TRBV9 and TRBJ1-4, is DSGVTQTPKHLITATGQRVTLRCSPRSGDLSVYWYQQSLDQGLQFLIQYYNGEERAKGNILERFSAQQFPDLHSELNLSSLELGDSALYFCASSVATGSNEKLFFGSGTQLSVL.

The V gene is TRBV6-2 or TRBV6-3, the J gene TRBJ2-5; D may be TRBD2 (7 bases). V lost 6 bases, J lost 2 bases, and 13 bases lay in between. Germline lookup yields CDR1 MNHEY and CDR2 SVGEGT. The CDR3 has 14 amino acids. The CDR3 reads CASSPGGPQETQYF. DNA of the CDR3: TGTGCCAGCAGCCCCGGGGGGCCTCAAGAGACCCAGTACTTC.

The rearrangement uses TRBV3-1 (or the pseudogene TRBV3-2) and TRBJ1-1, with D uncertain. This CDR3 is built from 14 residues. V shed 0 bases and J shed 8 bases, with 13 bases lying between them. Germline CDR1 reads LGHDT; CDR2 reads YNNKEL (reference sequence). The CDR3 reads CASSQDAGAWEAFF. CDR3 coding DNA: TGTGCCAGCAGCCAAGATGCGGGCGCTTGGGAAGCTTTCTTT.

This clone was counted between two and nine times. The chain joins TRBV6-6 to TRBJ1-5, with unresolved D. The ends were cut back, 2 bases at V and 4 bases at J, with 6 bases in the middle. Germline CDR1 and CDR2: MNHNY and SVGAGI (reference sequence). CDR3 length equals 13 residues. The CDR3 protein is CASSYLINQPQHF. As DNA, the CDR3 is TGTGCCAGCAGTTACCTTATAAATCAGCCCCAGCATTTT.

CDR3 bases: TGCGCCAGCAGCTTGGAAGGGGAATTAGGGCAGTACTTC. Encoded protein: CASSLEGELGQYF. The V call is TRBV5-1, the J call TRBJ2-7; D is perhaps TRBD1 (5 bases). The germline V gene has CDR1 SGHRS and CDR2 YFSETQ. Trimming took off 0 bases at V and 9 bases at J, with 13 bases between the two ends. This CDR3 is 13 amino acids long.

The gene calls are TRBV10-1 and TRBJ1-2, with a weak D call TRBD1 (6 bases). The germline V gene has CDR1 WNHNN and CDR2 SYGVQD (reference sequence). V dropped 1 base and J dropped 0 bases, with 9 bases sitting between them. The CDR3 extends over 15 amino acids. The CDR3 here is CASSEYRDSNYGYTF. The CDR3 nucleotides are TGCGCCAGCAGTGAGTACAGGGATTCTAACTATGGCTACACCTTC.

The V call is TRBV12-5, the J call TRBJ1-5; D perhaps matches TRBD1 (5 bases). The CDR3 contains 17 residues. V shed 4 bases and J shed 5 bases, with 21 bases lying between them. CDR1 is LGHNT and CDR2 is FRNRAP in the germline V gene. The CDR3 nucleotides are TGTGCTAGTGGTTCCGGAACGGGGGTTAGAAGGGATCAGCCCCAGCATTTT. Translated, it gives CASGSGTGVRRDQPQHF. The whole variable domain, remainder taken from reference TRBV12-5 and TRBJ1-5, is DARVTQTPRHKVTEMGQEVTMRCQPILGHNTVFWYRQTMMQGLELLAYFRNRAPLDDSGMPKDRFSAEMPDATLATLKIQPSEPRDSAVYFCASGSGTGVRRDQPQHFGDGTRLSIL.

This chain connects TRBV28 to TRBJ1-4, with D uncertain. From germline, CDR1 is MDHEN and CDR2 SYDVKM. V was trimmed by 6 bases and J by 5 bases, leaving 7 bases between them. CDR3 length: 12 amino acids. The CDR3 reads CASRRVNEKLFF. The CDR3 DNA reads as TGTGCCAGCAGGAGAGTCAATGAAAAACTGTTTTTT.

This sequence joins TRBV7-3 and TRBJ2-1; 8 positions match TRBD2. Germline loops: CDR1 SGHTA, CDR2 FQGTGA. V lost 6 bases, J lost 6 bases, and 22 bases stayed unmatched. This CDR3 comprises 19 residues. DNA of the CDR3: TGTGCCAGCAGTAAACGGGGGGGCCTTTTGTTCTTCTCCCCCAATGAGCAGTTCTTC. Encoded protein: CASSKRGGLLFFSPNEQFF.

The chain is built from TRBV7-9 and TRBJ2-7, with 9 bases fitting TRBD1. Trimming took 2 bases from V and 6 from J; bases not matched to a gene: 11. The CDR3 runs 16 residues. The germline CDR1 and CDR2 sequences are SEHNR and FQNEAQ (reference sequence). CDR3 DNA: TGTGCCAGCAGCTTAATGTTAGGACAGGGGCAGGGCGAGCAGTACTTC. This sequence encodes CASSLMLGQGQGEQYF.